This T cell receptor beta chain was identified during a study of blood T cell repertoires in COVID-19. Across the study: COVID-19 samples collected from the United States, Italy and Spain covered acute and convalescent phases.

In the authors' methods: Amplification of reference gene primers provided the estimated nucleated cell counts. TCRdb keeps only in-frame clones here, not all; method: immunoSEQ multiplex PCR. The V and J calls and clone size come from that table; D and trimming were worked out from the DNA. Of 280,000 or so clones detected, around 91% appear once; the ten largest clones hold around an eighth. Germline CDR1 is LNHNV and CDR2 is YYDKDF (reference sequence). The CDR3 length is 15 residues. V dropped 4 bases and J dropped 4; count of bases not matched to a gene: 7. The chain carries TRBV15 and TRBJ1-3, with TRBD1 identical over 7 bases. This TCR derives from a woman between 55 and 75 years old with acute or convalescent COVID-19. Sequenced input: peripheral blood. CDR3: CATSKTGELGNTIYF. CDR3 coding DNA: TGTGCCACCAGCAAAACAGGGGAATTAGGAAACACCATATATTTT.